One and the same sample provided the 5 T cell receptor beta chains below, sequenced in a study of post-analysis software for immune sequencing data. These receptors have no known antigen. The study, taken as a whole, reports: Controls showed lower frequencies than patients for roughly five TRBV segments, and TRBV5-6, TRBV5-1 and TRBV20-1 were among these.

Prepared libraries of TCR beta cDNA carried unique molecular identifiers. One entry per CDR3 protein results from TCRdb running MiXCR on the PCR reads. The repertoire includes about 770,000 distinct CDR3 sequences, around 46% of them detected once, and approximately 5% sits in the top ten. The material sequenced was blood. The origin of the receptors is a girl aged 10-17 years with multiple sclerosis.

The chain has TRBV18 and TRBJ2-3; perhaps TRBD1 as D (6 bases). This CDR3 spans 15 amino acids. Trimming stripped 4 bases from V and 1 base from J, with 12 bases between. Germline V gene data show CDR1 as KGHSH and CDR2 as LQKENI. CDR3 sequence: CASSLRDTGTDTQYF. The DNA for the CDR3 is TGTGCCAGCTCACTCCGGGACACGGGCACAGATACGCAGTATTTT. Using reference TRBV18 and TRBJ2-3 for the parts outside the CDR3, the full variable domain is NAGVMQNPRHLVRRRGQEARLRCSPMKGHSHVYWYRQLPEEGLKFMVYLQKENIIDESGMPKERFSAEFPKEGPSILRIQQVVRGDSAAYFCASSLRDTGTDTQYFGPGTRLTVL.

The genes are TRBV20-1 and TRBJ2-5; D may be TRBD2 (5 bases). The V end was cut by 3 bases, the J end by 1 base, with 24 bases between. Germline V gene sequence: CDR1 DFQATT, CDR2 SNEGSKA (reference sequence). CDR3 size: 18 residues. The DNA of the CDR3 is TGCAGTGCTAGTCCCAAGGGTTCGTGGGAGCTGCTCCAAGAGACCCAGTACTTC. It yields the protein CSASPKGSWELLQETQYF.

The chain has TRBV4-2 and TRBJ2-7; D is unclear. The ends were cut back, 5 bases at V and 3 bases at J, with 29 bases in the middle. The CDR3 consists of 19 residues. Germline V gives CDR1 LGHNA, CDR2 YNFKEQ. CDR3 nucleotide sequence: TGTGCCAGCAGCGAGCGACAAAGCCTGGGGTTACTACCTTTCTACGAGCAGTACTTC. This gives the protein CASSERQSLGLLPFYEQYF.

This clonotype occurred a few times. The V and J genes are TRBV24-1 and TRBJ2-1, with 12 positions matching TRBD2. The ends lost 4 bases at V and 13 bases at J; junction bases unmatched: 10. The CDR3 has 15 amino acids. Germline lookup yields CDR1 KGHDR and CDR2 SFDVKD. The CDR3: CATSDTRTSGRLQFF. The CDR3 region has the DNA TGTGCCACCAGTGACACCCGTACTAGCGGGAGGCTTCAGTTCTTC.

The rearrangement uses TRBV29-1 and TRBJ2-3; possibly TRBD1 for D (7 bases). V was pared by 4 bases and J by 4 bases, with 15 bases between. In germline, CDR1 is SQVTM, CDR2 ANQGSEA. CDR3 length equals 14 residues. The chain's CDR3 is CSVGQGGNSDTQYF. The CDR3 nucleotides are TGCAGCGTTGGACAGGGAGGAAATTCAGATACGCAGTATTTT.